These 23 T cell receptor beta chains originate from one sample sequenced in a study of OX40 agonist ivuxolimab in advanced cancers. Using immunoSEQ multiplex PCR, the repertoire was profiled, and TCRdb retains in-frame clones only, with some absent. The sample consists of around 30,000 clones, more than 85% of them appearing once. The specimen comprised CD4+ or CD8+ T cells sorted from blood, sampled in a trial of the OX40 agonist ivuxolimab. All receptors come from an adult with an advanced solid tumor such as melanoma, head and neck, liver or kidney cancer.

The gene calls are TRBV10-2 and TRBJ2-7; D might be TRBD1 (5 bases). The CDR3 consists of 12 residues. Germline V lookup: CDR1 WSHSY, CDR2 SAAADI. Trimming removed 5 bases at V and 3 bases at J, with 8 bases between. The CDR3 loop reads CASSRDSYEQYF. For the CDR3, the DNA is TGCGCCAGCAGTCGAGACAGCTACGAGCAGTACTTC.

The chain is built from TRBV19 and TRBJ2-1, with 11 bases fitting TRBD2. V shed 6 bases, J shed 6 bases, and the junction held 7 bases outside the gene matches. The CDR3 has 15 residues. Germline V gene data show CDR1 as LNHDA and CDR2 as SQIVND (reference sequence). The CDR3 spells CASRVSGRAFNEQFF. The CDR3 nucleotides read TGTGCCAGTAGGGTTAGCGGGAGGGCCTTCAATGAGCAGTTCTTC. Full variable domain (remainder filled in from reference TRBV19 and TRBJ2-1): DGGITQSPKYLFRKEGQNVTLSCEQNLNHDAMYWYRQDPGQGLRLIYYSQIVNDFQKGDIAEGYSVSREKKESFPLTVTSAQKNPTAFYLCASRVSGRAFNEQFFGPGTRLTVL.

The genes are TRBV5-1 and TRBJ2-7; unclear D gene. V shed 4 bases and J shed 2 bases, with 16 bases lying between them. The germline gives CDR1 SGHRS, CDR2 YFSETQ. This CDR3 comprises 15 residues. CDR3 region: CASSDSPGYPYEQYF. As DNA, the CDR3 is TGCGCCAGCAGCGACTCCCCCGGGTACCCCTACGAGCAGTACTTC.

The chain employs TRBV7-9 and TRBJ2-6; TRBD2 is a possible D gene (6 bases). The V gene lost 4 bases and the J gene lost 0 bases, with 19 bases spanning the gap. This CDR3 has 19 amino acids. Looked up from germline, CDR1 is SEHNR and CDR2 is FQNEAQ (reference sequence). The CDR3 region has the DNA TGTGCCAGCAGCTGGGGACTGGCGGGGACCATCTCTGGGGCCAACGTCCTGACTTTC. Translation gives CASSWGLAGTISGANVLTF.

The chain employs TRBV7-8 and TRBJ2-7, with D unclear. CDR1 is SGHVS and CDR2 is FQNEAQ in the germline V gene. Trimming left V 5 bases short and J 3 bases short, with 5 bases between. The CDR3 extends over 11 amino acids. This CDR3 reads CASSHDYEQYF. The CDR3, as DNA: TGTGCCAGCAGCCACGACTACGAGCAGTACTTC.

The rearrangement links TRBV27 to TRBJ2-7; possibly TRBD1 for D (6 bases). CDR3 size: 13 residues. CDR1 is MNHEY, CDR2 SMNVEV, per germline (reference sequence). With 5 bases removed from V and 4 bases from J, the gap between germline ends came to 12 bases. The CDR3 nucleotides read TGTGCCAGCAGTGACCGGGACAAATACGAGCAGTACTTC. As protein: CASSDRDKYEQYF.

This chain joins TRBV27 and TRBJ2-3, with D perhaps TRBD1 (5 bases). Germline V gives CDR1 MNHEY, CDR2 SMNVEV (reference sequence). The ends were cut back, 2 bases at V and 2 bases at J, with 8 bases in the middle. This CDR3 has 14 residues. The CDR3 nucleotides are TGTGCCAGCAGTTTAGACAGATTCACAGATACGCAGTATTTT. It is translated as CASSLDRFTDTQYF.

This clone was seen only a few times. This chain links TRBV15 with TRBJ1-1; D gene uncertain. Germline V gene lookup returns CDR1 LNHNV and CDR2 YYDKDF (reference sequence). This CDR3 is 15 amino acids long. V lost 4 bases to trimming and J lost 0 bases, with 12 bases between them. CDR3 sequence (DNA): TGTGCCACCAGCAAGAGTCGGGTGATGAACACTGAAGCTTTCTTT. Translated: CATSKSRVMNTEAFF.

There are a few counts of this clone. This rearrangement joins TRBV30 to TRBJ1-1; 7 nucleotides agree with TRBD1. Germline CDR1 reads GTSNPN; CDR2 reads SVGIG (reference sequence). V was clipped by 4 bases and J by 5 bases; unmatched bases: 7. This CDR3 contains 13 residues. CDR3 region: CAWIQGEGTEAFF. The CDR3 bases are TGTGCCTGGATCCAGGGGGAAGGAACTGAAGCTTTCTTT. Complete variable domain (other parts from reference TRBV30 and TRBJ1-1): SQTIHQWPATLVQPVGSPLSLECTVEGTSNPNLYWYRQAAGRGLQLLFYSVGIGQISSEVPQNLSASRPQDRQFILSSKKLLLSDSGFYLCAWIQGEGTEAFFGQGTRLTVV.

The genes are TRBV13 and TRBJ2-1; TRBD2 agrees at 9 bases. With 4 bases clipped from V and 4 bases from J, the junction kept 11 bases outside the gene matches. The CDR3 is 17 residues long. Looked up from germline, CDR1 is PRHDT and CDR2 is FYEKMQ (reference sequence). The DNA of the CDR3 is TGTGCCAGCAGCTCCAGACTAGCGGAGGGCTTTTACAATGAGCAGTTCTTC. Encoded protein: CASSSRLAEGFYNEQFF.

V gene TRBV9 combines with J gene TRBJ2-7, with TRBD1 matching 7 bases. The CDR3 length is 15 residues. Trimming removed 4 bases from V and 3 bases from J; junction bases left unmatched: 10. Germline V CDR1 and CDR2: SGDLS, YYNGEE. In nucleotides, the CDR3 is TGTGCCAGCAGCCCCCCCCCTGACAGGGTCTACGAGCAGTACTTC. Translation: CASSPPPDRVYEQYF.

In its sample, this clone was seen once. CDR3: CASSEVLAGSYNEQFF. The CDR3 nucleotides are TGTGCCAGCAGTGAGGTCCTAGCGGGCTCCTACAATGAGCAGTTCTTC. The rearrangement uses TRBV6-1 and TRBJ2-1; 8 bases match TRBD2. Germline trimming cut 3 bases from V and 0 bases from J; bases unmatched to any gene: 4. CDR1 and CDR2 (germline): MNHNS, SASEGT. This CDR3 has 16 amino acids.

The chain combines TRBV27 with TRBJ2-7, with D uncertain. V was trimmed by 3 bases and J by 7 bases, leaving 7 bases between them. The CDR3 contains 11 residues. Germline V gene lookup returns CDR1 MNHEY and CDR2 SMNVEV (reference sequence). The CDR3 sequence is CASSFLGEQYF. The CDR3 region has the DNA TGTGCCAGCAGTTTTTTAGGGGAGCAGTACTTC.

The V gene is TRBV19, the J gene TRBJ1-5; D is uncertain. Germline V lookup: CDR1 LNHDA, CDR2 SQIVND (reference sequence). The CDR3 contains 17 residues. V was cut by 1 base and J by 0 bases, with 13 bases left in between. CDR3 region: CASSIVPSGFSNQPQHF. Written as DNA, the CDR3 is TGTGCCAGTAGTATAGTCCCCTCGGGCTTTAGCAATCAGCCCCAGCATTTT. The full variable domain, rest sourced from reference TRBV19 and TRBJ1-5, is DGGITQSPKYLFRKEGQNVTLSCEQNLNHDAMYWYRQDPGQGLRLIYYSQIVNDFQKGDIAEGYSVSREKKESFPLTVTSAQKNPTAFYLCASSIVPSGFSNQPQHFGDGTRLSIL.

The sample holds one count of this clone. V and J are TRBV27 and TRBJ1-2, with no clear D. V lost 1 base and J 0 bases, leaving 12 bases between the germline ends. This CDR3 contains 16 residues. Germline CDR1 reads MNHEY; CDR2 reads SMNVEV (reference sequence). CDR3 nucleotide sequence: TGTGCCAGCAGTTTATATGATGGCCATGCTAACTATGGCTACACCTTC. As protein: CASSLYDGHANYGYTF.

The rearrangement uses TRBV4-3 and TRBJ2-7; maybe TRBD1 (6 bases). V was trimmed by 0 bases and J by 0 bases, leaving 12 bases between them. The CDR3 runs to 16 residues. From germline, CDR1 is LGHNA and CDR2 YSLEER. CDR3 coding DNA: TGCGCCAGCAGCCAAGAGGGGACACGGAGCTCCTACGAGCAGTACTTC. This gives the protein CASSQEGTRSSYEQYF.

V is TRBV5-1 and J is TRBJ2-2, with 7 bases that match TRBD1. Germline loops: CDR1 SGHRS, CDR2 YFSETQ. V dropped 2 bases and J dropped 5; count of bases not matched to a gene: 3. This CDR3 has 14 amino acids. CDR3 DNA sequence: TGCGCCAGCAGCTTTTACAGGGGAACCGGGGAGCTGTTTTTT. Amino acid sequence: CASSFYRGTGELFF.

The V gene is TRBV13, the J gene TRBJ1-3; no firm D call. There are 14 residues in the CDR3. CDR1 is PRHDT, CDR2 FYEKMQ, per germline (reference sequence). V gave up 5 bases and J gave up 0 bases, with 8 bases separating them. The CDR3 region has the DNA TGTGCCAGCAGCCGGTGGTTCTCTGGAAACACCATATATTTT. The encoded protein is CASSRWFSGNTIYF.

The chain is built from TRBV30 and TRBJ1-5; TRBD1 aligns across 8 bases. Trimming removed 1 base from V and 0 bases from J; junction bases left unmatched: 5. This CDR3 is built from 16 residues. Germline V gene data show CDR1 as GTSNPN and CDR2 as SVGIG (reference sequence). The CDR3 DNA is TGTGCCTGGAGTGGGGGGACAGGACATAGCAATCAGCCCCAGCATTTT. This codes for CAWSGGTGHSNQPQHF.

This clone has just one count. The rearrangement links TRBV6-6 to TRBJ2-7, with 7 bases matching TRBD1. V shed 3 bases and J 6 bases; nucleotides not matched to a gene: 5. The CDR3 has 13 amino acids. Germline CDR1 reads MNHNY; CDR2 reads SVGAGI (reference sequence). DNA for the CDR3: TGTGCCAGCAGTTATGGACAGGTTGGCGAGCAGTACTTC. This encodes CASSYGQVGEQYF.

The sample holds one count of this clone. The CDR3 bases are TGCGCCAGCAGCCAAGGGCAGATCTACGAGCAGTACTTC. Its protein is CASSQGQIYEQYF. The chain carries TRBV4-1 and TRBJ2-7; no definite D call. Germline CDR1 MGHRA, CDR2 YSYEKL. Trimming left V 1 base short and J 3 bases short, with 7 bases between. This CDR3 has 13 amino acids.

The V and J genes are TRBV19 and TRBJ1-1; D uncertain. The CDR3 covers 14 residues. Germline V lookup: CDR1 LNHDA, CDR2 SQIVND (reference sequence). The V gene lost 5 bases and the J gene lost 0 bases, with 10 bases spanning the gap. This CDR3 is CASSDPDLNTEAFF. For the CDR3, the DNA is TGTGCCAGTAGTGACCCCGACCTGAACACTGAAGCTTTCTTT.

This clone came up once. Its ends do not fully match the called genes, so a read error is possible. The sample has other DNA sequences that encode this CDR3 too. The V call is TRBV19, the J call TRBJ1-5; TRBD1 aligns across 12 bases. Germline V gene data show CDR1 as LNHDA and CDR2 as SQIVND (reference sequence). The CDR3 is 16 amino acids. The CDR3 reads CASNRDRGLGNQPQHF. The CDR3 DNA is TGTGCCAGTAACCGGGACAGGGGGCTCGGCAATCAGCCCCAACATTTT. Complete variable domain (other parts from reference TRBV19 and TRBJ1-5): DGGITQSPKYLFRKEGQNVTLSCEQNLNHDAMYWYRQDPGQGLRLIYYSQIVNDFQKGDIAEGYSVSREKKESFPLTVTSAQKNPTAFYLCASNRDRGLGNQPQHFGDGTRLSIL.